This TCR beta chain came from a study of neurological immune-mediated disorders. Each TCR transcript was tagged with a 10-nucleotide random UMI during 5'RACE. TCRdb analysed the 5' RACE reads with MiXCR anew, one entry per CDR3 protein. The sample contains about 55,000 distinct CDR3 sequences, around 3.6% of which appear only once. This receptor was identified in a man aged 30 to 39 with multiple sclerosis. What was sequenced was PBMCs.

Here the CDR3 reads CASSLKGAGTSGRLTYNEQFF. For the CDR3, the DNA is TGTGCCAGCTCCCTAAAAGGGGCCGGGACTAGCGGGAGGTTGACCTACAATGAGCAGTTCTTC. This sequence joins TRBV18 and TRBJ2-1, with 15 bases aligning to TRBD2. V lost 6 bases and J lost 2; bases outside the gene matches: 17. The CDR3 loop spans 21 amino acids. Germline-derived CDR1 and CDR2 are KGHSH and LQKENI.